At least ten counts were recorded for the clone carrying this TCR beta chain. This sample was included in a study of CD8+CD57+ T cells in acquired aplastic anemia. For the study at large: Mean DNA quantity obtained from sorted CD4+ and CD8+ cells was around 3.2 ug.

Patients chosen for sequencing had shown CD8+CD57+ cell expansion by flow cytometry. Patients had received no therapy at the time of blood sampling. Genomic DNA was employed as the template in profiling TCR beta VDJ and CDR3. In TCRdb, the reads were re-called with MiXCR into one record per CDR3 protein. The sample includes 160,000 or so distinct CDR3 sequences, around half seen only once; the top ten take around 2.9%. This CDR3 region has 12 residues. The germline V gene has CDR1 LNHNV and CDR2 YYDKDF (reference sequence). Trimming shortened V by 1 base and J by 2 bases, and 0 bases separated the two germline ends.

J is TRBJ1-3 and V is TRBV15; no reliable D call. Sequenced sample: sorted CD4+, CD8+, or CD8+CD57+ T cells (not recorded which) from PBMCs. The TCR originated in a human donor with aplastic anemia. The CDR3 loop is CATSRAGNTIYF. The CDR3, as DNA: TGTGCCACCAGCAGAGCTGGAAACACCATATATTTT. Supplemented by reference TRBV15 and TRBJ1-3, the full variable domain reads DAMVIQNPRYQVTQFGKPVTLSCSQTLNHNVMYWYQQKSSQAPKLLFHYYDKDFNNEADTPDNFQSRRPNTSFCFLDIRSPGLGDTAMYLCATSRAGNTIYFGEGSWLTVV.